Shown below are 3 T cell receptor beta chains from a single sample sequenced in a study of regulatory T cells in long-lasting Graves disease. Time point specified: newly diagnosed GD, antithyroid drugs for less than 3 months. Generation of the TCR library employed RNA extracted from PBMCs. For TCR beta, libraries came from iRepertoire HTBI primers and Arm-PCR of CDR3 regions. Via MiXCR, TCRdb re-called the multiplex PCR reads, giving one row per CDR3 protein. In the table there are around 400,000 distinct CDR3 sequences, 15% of which are singletons. The material sequenced was peripheral blood mononuclear cells (PBMCs), taken at new diagnosis, from a patient treated with antithyroid drugs. The receptors come from a female donor with Graves disease.

This clonotype came up many times. The chain couples TRBV4-2 to TRBJ1-3; 12 nucleotides line up with TRBD1. J lost 5 bases, V lost 4 bases, and 6 bases had no gene match. This CDR3 spans 16 amino acids. Germline loops: CDR1 LGHNA, CDR2 YNFKEQ. CDR3 nucleotide sequence: TGTGCCAGCAGCCGTCTGGGACAGGGGGCAAGAAACACCATATATTTT. Translation gives CASSRLGQGARNTIYF.

In this sample, this clonotype turned up many times. The rearrangement joins TRBV3-1 to TRBJ2-3; D possibly matches TRBD1 or TRBD2 (5 bases each). Trimming left V 0 bases short and J 0 bases short, with 13 bases between. This CDR3 comprises 17 residues. Germline lookup yields CDR1 LGHDT and CDR2 YNNKEL (reference sequence). CDR3 in amino acids: CASSQDRRGPSTDTQYF. The CDR3 DNA is TGTGCCAGCAGCCAAGATAGACGGGGACCAAGCACAGATACGCAGTATTTT.

The chain employs TRBV20-1 and TRBJ2-3, with TRBD2 matching over 15 bases. Germline loops: CDR1 DFQATT, CDR2 SNEGSKA (reference sequence). The trim removed 0 bases at V and 4 bases at J, leaving 5 bases unmatched. The CDR3 has 17 amino acids. The CDR3 DNA sequence: TGCAGTGCTAGAGACCCAGGGACTAGCGGGGGGCCAGATACGCAGTATTTT. Translation: CSARDPGTSGGPDTQYF.